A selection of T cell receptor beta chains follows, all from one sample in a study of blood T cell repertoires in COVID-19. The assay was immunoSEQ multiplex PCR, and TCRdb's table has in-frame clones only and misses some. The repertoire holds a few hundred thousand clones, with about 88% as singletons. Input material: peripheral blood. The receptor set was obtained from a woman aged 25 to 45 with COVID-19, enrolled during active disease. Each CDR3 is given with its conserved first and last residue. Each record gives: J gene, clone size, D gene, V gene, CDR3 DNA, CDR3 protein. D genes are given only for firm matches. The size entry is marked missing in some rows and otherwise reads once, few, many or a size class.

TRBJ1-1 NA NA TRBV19 TGTGCCAGTAGTATGGGGGGGGTCGGAATGAACACTGAAGCTTTCTTT CASSMGGVGMNTEAFF
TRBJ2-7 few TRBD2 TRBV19 TGTGCCAGTAGTAGGGGACTAGCGGGAGTGGACGAGCAGTACTTC CASSRGLAGVDEQYF
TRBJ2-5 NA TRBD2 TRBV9 TGTGCCAGCAGCGTCGGACTAGCGGGTTACCAAGAGACCCAGTACTTC CASSVGLAGYQETQYF
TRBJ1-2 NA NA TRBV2 TGTGCCAGCAGTCCCCGGGGGACGGAATATGGCTACACCTTC CASSPRGTEYGYTF
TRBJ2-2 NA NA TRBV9 TGTGCCAGCAGCGCCCTAAGGGGGAACACCGGGGAGCTGTTTTTT CASSALRGNTGELFF
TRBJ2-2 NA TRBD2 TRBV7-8 TGTGCCAGCAGCTCCATCCTGGACAGTACTAGCGGATTCTTT CASSSILDSTSGFF
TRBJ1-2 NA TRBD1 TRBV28 TGTGCCAGCAGTCCGACGGGACAGTCCCTCTACACCTTC CASSPTGQSLYTF
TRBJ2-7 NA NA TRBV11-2 TGTGCCAGCAGCTTAGGAAGGGGGATAGGATACGAGCAGTACTTC CASSLGRGIGYEQYF
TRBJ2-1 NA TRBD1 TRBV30 TGTGCCTGGTCCAGGGGGACAGGGTTTACCTACAATGAGCAGTTCTTC CAWSRGTGFTYNEQFF
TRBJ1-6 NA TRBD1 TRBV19 TGTGCCAGTAGTTCCTCCGGGACAGCCTATAATTCACCCCTCCACTTT CASSSSGTAYNSPLHF
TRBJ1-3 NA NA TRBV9 TGTGCCAGCAGCGTAGTGGACAGACCTTTCGGAAACACCATATATTTT CASSVVDRPFGNTIYF
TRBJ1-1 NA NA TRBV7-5 TGTGTCAGAAGCTCGGGACAGGCCGAAGCTTTCTTT CVRSSGQAEAFF
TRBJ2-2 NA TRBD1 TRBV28 TGTGCCAGCAGTTTACCGGGACAGGGACCCGGGGAGCTGTTTTTT CASSLPGQGPGELFF
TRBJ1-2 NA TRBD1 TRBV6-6 TGTGCCACCAAGCTTGAGGGACAGAGTAACTATGGCTACACCTTC CATKLEGQSNYGYTF
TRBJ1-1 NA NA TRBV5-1 TGCGCCAGCAGTGCTGTACGGGATAACACTGAAGCTTTCTTT CASSAVRDNTEAFF
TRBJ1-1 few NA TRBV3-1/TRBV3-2 TGTGCCAGCAGCCAAGATGGGGGGGGTTTTGAAGCTTTCTTT CASSQDGGGFEAFF
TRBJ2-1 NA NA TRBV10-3 TGTGCCATCAGTGCCGTAGCCGATCCCTACAATGAGCAGTTCTTC CAISAVADPYNEQFF
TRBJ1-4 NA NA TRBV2 TGTGCCAGCAGTGGGACAGCTAATGAAAAACTGTTTTTT CASSGTANEKLFF
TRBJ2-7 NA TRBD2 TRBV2 TGTGCCAGCCGAGCGGGACTAGCGGGACTGCAGTACTTC CASRAGLAGLQYF
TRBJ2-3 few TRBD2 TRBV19 TGTGCCAGTAGTCCATTAGCGGGAGCCACAGATACGCAGTATTTT CASSPLAGATDTQYF
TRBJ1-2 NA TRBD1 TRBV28 TGTGCCACCTCCAAACCCGCGACAGGGGGCTCTTTCGGCTACACCTTC CATSKPATGGSFGYTF
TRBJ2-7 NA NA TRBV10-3 TGTGCCATCAGTGTTGCGCCGGGAGTTGGGTCCTACGAGCAGTACTTC CAISVAPGVGSYEQYF
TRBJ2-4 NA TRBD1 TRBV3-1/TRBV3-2 TGTGCCAGCAGCCAAAGACAGGGGGCCAAAAACATTCAGTACTTC CASSQRQGAKNIQYF
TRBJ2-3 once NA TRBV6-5 TGTGCCAGCAGTTACTCGAGGGCTCTACATACGCAGTATTTT CASSYSRALHTQYF
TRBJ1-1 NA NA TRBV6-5 TGTGCCAGCAGTTACTCGGGGACATTCGGGAACACTGAAGCTTTCTTT CASSYSGTFGNTEAFF
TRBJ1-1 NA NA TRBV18 TGTGCCAGCTCACCCAGCGGTCGGGGTAACACTGAAGCTTTCTTT CASSPSGRGNTEAFF
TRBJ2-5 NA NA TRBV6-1 TGTGCCAGCAGTGAAGCGTTGGGTCGGCTGAGCGGGGAGACCCAGTACTTC CASSEALGRLSGETQYF
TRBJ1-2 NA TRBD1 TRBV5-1 TGCGCCAGCAGCTCTGGACAGGGGGCGTGGGGCTACACCTTC CASSSGQGAWGYTF
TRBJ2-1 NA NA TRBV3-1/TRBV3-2 TGTGCCAGCAGCCAACCCAGGGGCATTTGGGATGAGCAGTTCTTC CASSQPRGIWDEQFF
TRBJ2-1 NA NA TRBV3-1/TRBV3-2 TGTGCCAGCCGTAACGCAGGAGGGTATCACAATGAGCAGTTCTTC CASRNAGGYHNEQFF
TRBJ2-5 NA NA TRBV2 TGTGCCAGCCGGTACCAAGAGACCCAGTACTTC CASRYQETQYF
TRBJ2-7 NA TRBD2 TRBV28 TGTGCCAGCAGTCCTAGCGGGAGTAGGTACGAGCAGTACTTC CASSPSGSRYEQYF
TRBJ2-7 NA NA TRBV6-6 TGTGCCAGCAGTTACTCGAATCCTACTGATTACGAGCAGTACTTC CASSYSNPTDYEQYF
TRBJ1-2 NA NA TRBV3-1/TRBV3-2 TGTGCCAGCAGCCAGGGAGAGGGCTATGGCTACACCTTC CASSQGEGYGYTF
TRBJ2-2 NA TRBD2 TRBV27 TGTGCCAGCAGTTTATTGGCTAGCGGCAACACCGGGGAGCTGTTTTTT CASSLLASGNTGELFF
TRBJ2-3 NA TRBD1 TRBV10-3 TGTGCCATCAGCCTAAAACCGGGACAGCACACAGATACGCAGTATTTT CAISLKPGQHTDTQYF
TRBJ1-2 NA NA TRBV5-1 TGCGCCAGCAGCCCCCTCCAGGGCTATGGCTACACCTTC CASSPLQGYGYTF
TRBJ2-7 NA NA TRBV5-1 TGCGCCAGCAGCTTGGTCGGGGGACTCTACGAGCAGTACTTC CASSLVGGLYEQYF
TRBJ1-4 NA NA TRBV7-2 TGTGCCAGCAGCACGCAGAGGGCGTCGGGGGAAAAACTGTTTTTT CASSTQRASGEKLFF
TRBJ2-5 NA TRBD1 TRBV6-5 TGTGCCAGCAGTTATGAGGGACAGGGAGCGACCCAGTACTTC CASSYEGQGATQYF
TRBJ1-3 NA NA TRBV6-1 TGTGCCAGCAGTGGAGGGCCTGGAAACACCATATATTTT CASSGGPGNTIYF
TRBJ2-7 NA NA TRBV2 TGTGCCAGCAGTGAACAGGTAGTCTACGAGCAGTACTTC CASSEQVVYEQYF
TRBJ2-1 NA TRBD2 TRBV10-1 TGCGCCAGCAGTGATGCGGGAGGGATCTCCTACAATGAGCAGTTCTTC CASSDAGGISYNEQFF
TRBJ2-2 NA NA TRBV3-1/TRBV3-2 TGTGCCAGCAGCCAAGGGGAGCAAACGAACACCGGGGAGCTGTTTTTT CASSQGEQTNTGELFF